This T cell receptor (beta chain) came from a study of shared clonotypes between healthy human individuals. None of the donors, who were healthy HIV-negative adults, had recently had acute infections or vaccinations. Whole-study results and caveats: Naive CD4 clonotypes overlapped across several donors at roughly 5.1%.

CDR1 and CDR2 from the germline V gene are MDHEN and SYDVKM. The CDR3 contains 14 residues. V lost 3 bases to trimming and J lost 2 bases, with 8 bases between them. Turning to this clone: The target antigen is unknown. Other DNA sequences in the same sample also yield this CDR3.

TCRdb's copy holds only in-frame clones and misses some; the assay was immunoSEQ multiplex PCR. The table records around 510,000 clones, around 96% of them present only once. V is TRBV28 and J is TRBJ1-5, with D perhaps TRBD1 (5 bases). The specimen sequenced was naive CD4+ T cells sorted from blood. Subset indicated: CD45RA+ positively selected. The sequence was collected from a woman in her twenties or thirties in good health. CDR3 loop: CASSLGQGNQPQHF. The DNA for the CDR3 is TGTGCCAGCAGTTTGGGGCAGGGCAATCAGCCCCAGCATTTT.